The TCR beta chain described here comes from a study of cytomegalovirus exposure and HLA in healthy donors (dated by TCRdb to the late 2010s). General notes on the study: A later analysis indicated that the 120 or so validation repertoires were generated on the platform also employed for the 700 or so repertoires of the first cohort. The aim of the study was to test whether cataloging public T cell receptors could identify signatures of past pathogen exposure. The study combined high-throughput TCR immunosequencing, statistical association of individual TCRs with disease status, and machine learning to predict cytomegalovirus infection status. In addition to the first cohort of 500 to 850 subjects, a separate validation cohort of about 120 different subjects was used.

As concerns this clone: The antigen it binds to is not known. Base quality data are lacking; no much larger clone is found one base away.

From a lookup of the germline V gene, CDR1 and CDR2 are SGHRS and YFSETQ. The CDR3 goes from the cysteine to the phenylalanine over 15 residues. This entry keeps only the CDR3 DNA: 45 bases, framed from base 1. Trimming leaves V shorter by 0 bases and J shorter by 5 bases, with the junction holding 4 bases beyond the gene matches. Donors formed part of the validation cohort, which comprised about 120 subjects and was distinct from the first cohort of under 850 subjects. Libraries came from the immunoSEQ multiplex PCR assay. The source study handled its data this way. A statistical classification framework was developed to diagnose cytomegalovirus status using the catalog of TCR beta chain sequences. In its TCRdb copy, this immuneACCESS table keeps in-frame sequences only and misses some clones. Where compared with another copy, unresolved V genes explain less than half of these, and the others have no known cause. The D gene and trimming were derived from the DNA, and the V and J assignments and clone size from that table. In this sample the table shows about 160,000 clones, 85% of which occur a single time. Clones ranked in the top ten supply under 2.5% of the sample.

Points the paper makes about the study in general: Across donors, most TCR sequences were observed very rarely, whereas some public TCRs were present in many individuals. A few of the identified cytomegalovirus-associated TCR beta chains were confirmed in vitro to be specific for cytomegalovirus antigens. Cytomegalovirus status was reported to be diagnosed by the classifier with high specificity and sensitivity in both the original and validation cohorts. The authors suggested that the approach could potentially be extended to other disease states and immunological phenotypes. Subsequent analysis determined that TCRs grouped into clusters in the first cohort also showed a tendency toward co-occurrence across the 120 validation repertoires, and 90% to 95% of cluster scores exceeded 0. The validation cohort had no HLA typing available for a later analysis, so co-occurrence within that cohort was assessed over all 120 or so repertoires. A total of 150 or so TCR beta chains were listed by the study as associated with cytomegalovirus.

Sequencing was done on a sample of PBMCs. This receptor was taken from a man aged 25 to 40 in good health and CMV-seropositive. The V and J genes are TRBV5-1 and TRBJ1-4; 7 junctional bases match TRBD1. CDR3 region: CASSLVGQLNEKLFF. The nucleotide sequence is given as TGCGCCAGCAGCTTGGTGGGACAGCTAAATGAAAAACTGTTTTTT.